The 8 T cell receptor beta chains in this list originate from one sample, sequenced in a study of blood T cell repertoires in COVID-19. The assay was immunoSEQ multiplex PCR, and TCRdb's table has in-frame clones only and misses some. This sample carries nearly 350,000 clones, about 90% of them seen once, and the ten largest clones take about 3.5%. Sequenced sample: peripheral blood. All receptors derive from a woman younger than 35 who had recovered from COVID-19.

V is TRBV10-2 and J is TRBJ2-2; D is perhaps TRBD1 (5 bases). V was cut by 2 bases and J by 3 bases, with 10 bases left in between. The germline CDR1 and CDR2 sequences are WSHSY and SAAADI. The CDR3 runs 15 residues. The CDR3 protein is CASSEMPGYTGELFF. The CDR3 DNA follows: TGCGCCAGCAGTGAGATGCCAGGGTACACCGGGGAGCTGTTTTTT.

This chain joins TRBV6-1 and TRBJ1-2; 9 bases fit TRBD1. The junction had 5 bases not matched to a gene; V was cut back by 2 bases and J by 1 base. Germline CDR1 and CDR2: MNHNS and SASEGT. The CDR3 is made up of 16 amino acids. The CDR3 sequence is CASSERTGGDNYGYTF. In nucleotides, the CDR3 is TGTGCCAGCAGTGAAAGAACAGGGGGCGATAACTATGGCTACACCTTC.

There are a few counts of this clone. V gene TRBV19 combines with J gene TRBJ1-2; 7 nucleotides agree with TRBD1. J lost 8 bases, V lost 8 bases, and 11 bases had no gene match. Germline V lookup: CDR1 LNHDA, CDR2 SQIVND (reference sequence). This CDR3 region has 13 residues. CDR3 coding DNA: TGTGCCAGTCGAGACAGGGACGCCGGAGGCTACACCTTC. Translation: CASRDRDAGGYTF.

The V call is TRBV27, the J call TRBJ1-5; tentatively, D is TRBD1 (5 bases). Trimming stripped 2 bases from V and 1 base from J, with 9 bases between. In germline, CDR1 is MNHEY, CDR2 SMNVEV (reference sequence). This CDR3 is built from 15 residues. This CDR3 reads CASSLRGPSNQPQHF. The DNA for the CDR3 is TGTGCCAGCAGTTTAAGGGGTCCGAGCAATCAGCCCCAGCATTTT.

CDR3 coding DNA: TGTGCCAGCAGCCCTAAAACGGACAGGGATAGCAATCAGCCCCAGCATTTT. It encodes CASSPKTDRDSNQPQHF. The J gene is TRBJ1-5, the V gene TRBV7-8, with 8 bases aligning to TRBD1. Germline assignment: CDR1 SGHVS and CDR2 FQNEAQ. CDR3 length: 17 amino acids. The ends lost 5 bases at V and 0 bases at J; junction bases unmatched: 9.

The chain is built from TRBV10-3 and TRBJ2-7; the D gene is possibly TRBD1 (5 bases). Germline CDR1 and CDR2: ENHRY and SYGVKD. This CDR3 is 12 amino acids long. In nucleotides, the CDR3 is TGTGCCATCAGTGAGGCCCGACAGAGCCCTACTGTC. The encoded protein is CAISEARQSPTV.

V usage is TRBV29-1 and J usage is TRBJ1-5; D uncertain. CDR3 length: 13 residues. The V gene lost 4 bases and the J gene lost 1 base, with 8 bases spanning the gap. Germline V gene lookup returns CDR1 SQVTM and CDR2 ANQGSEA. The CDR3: CSVVGQSNQPQHF. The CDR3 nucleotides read TGCAGCGTTGTTGGGCAGAGCAATCAGCCCCAGCATTTT.

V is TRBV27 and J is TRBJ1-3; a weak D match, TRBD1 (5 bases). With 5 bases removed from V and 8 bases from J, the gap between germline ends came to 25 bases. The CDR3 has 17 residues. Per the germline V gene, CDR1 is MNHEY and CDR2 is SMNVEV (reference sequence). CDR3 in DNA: TGTGCCAGCAGTACCCTGGCGGGGGTCGTTGGGGGTGACACCATATATTTT. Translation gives CASSTLAGVVGGDTIYF.